These 17 T cell receptor beta chains were all obtained from the same sample, sequenced in a study of T cells expressing NK-cell markers. After re-calling the 5' RACE reads, TCRdb lists one entry per CDR3 protein, DNA absent. The listing contains fewer than 550,000 distinct CDR3 sequences. Sequencing was done on a sample of blood T cells: a sorted CD56 or NKG2C T cell subset, CD4+ or CD8+ T cells, or bulk PBMC T cells (not recorded which). These receptors all come from a woman between 50 and 59 years old in good health.

The gene calls are TRBV12-3 or TRBV12-4 and TRBJ1-1; TCRdb designates TRBD1, a call that cannot be tested without DNA. The CDR3 length is 17 residues. The CDR3 spells CASSFSGTGGAFKVIFF.

The chain links TRBV7-6 to TRBJ2-1; TCRdb's D gene call, TRBD2, goes unchecked for lack of DNA. CDR1 SGHVS and CDR2 FNYEAQ come from the germline V gene. This CDR3 spans 16 amino acids. The CDR3 reads CASSLAVVAGGEGQFF.

The chain couples TRBV2 to TRBJ2-2. The CDR3 runs to 13 residues. The germline V gene has CDR1 SNHLY and CDR2 FYNNEI. CDR3 sequence: CASGVVRTGELFF. Together with reference TRBV2 and TRBJ2-2, the CDR3 gives the full variable domain: EPEVTQTPSHQVTQMGQEVILRCVPISNHLYFYWYRQILGQKVEFLVSFYNNEISEKSEIFDDQFSVERPDGSNFTLKIRSTKLEDSAMYFCASGVVRTGELFFGEGSRLTVL.

The CDR3 loop is CASSLVGSHEQFF. The gene calls are TRBV11-3 and TRBJ2-1; TCRdb calls TRBD2, which cannot be checked without DNA. The CDR3 contains 13 residues. From germline, CDR1 is SGHNT and CDR2 YENEEA.

The V call is TRBV5-1, the J call TRBJ2-7; as DNA is missing, the TRBD2 call by TCRdb cannot be tested. This CDR3 has 14 residues. Germline CDR1 reads SGHRS; CDR2 reads YFSETQ. The CDR3 sequence: CASSLFSGTYEQYF. Supplemented by reference TRBV5-1 and TRBJ2-7, the full variable domain reads KAGVTQTPRYLIKTRGQQVTLSCSPISGHRSVSWYQQTPGQGLQFLFEYFSETQRNKGNFPGRFSGRQFSNSRSEMNVSTLELGDSALYLCASSLFSGTYEQYFGPGTRLTVT.

The rearrangement links TRBV6-6 to TRBJ2-6. Per the germline V gene, CDR1 is MNHNY and CDR2 is SVGAGI (reference sequence). This CDR3 is 11 amino acids long. CDR3 residues: CASMRTNVLTF.

V usage is TRBV12-3 or TRBV12-4 and J usage is TRBJ2-3; TCRdb outputs TRBD1, but without DNA this stays unchecked. The CDR3 is 13 amino acids. The CDR3 is CASSSDRVGTQYF.

The chain recombines TRBV2 with TRBJ2-1; TCRdb picks TRBD2, but there is no DNA to check that call. CDR3 length: 14 amino acids. From germline, CDR1 is SNHLY and CDR2 FYNNEI. The CDR3 spells CASSEREGYNEQFF.

The chain couples TRBV7-9 to TRBJ1-1; TCRdb's D call, TRBD1, is unchecked because there is no DNA. This CDR3 has 14 amino acids. The V gene's germline CDR1 is SEHNR and CDR2 FQNEAQ (reference sequence). The CDR3 spells CASSPRQYNTEAFF.

The chain carries TRBV19 and TRBJ2-2; TCRdb's D call of TRBD1 is untestable without DNA. Per the germline V gene, CDR1 is LNHDA and CDR2 is SQIVND (reference sequence). The CDR3 is 15 residues long. The CDR3 loop is CASSILRQGGKELFF. Using reference TRBV19 and TRBJ2-2 for the parts outside the CDR3, the full variable domain is DGGITQSPKYLFRKEGQNVTLSCEQNLNHDAMYWYRQDPGQGLRLIYYSQIVNDFQKGDIAEGYSVSREKKESFPLTVTSAQKNPTAFYLCASSILRQGGKELFFGEGSRLTVL.

The genes are TRBV5-1 and TRBJ1-2. This CDR3 spans 14 amino acids. Germline CDR1 SGHRS, CDR2 YFSETQ. The CDR3 reads CASSLVPTNYGYTF.

CDR3 amino acids: CASSPDRVAEAFF. V usage is TRBV12-3 or TRBV12-4 and J usage is TRBJ1-1; TCRdb reports TRBD1, a call that lacks DNA to check it against. This CDR3 comprises 13 residues.

The chain couples TRBV7-9 to TRBJ2-1; the D call from TCRdb, TRBD2, cannot be confirmed without DNA. The length of the CDR3 is 15 residues. CDR1 and CDR2 from the germline V gene are SEHNR and FQNEAQ (reference sequence). This chain's CDR3 is CASSLSGTSSDEQFF.

The chain joins TRBV2 to TRBJ1-1. CDR3 length: 13 amino acids. Germline V CDR1 and CDR2: SNHLY, FYNNEI. The CDR3 loop reads CASSDIMGTEAFF.

This chain connects TRBV5-5 to TRBJ1-1; without DNA, the TCRdb call of TRBD1 cannot be checked. The CDR3 runs 14 residues. Germline CDR1 SGHKS, CDR2 YYEKEE (reference sequence). CDR3 loop: CASSQYRGNTEAFF.

The V call is TRBV12-3 or TRBV12-4, the J call TRBJ1-2. The CDR3 length is 11 residues. The CDR3 protein is CASSLGDGYTF.

The rearrangement uses TRBV28 and TRBJ1-2; TCRdb lists TRBD1, though no DNA is available to test this call. The V gene's germline CDR1 is MDHEN and CDR2 SYDVKM. The CDR3 sequence is 16 residues long. The CDR3 protein is CASTLFGDRGIEGYTF.